Reported below is one T cell receptor (beta chain). Which antigen it targets is not known. It has no much larger one-base neighbor in the sample; base qualities were not kept. The data belong to a study of blood T cell repertoires in COVID-19 (dated by TCRdb to about 2020). For the wider study: The collaborator samples originated in the United States, Italy and Spain and spanned the acute and convalescent phases of COVID-19. The prospective study material was composed of cDNA or gDNA derived from T cells, B-cell-depleted T cells, or PBMCs. Deeply sampled blood TCRbeta repertoires from subjects exposed to, actively infected with, or recovered from COVID-19 were included in the dataset. The repertoires were released in a freely available public database intended as a resource for research on the immune response to SARS-CoV-2. The samples were drawn from two sources: the first 160 participants of the ongoing ImmuneRACE study, and 950 to 1,500 subjects contributed by 6 global collaborators. Nearly every sample came with metadata listing a de-identified subject ID, COVID-19 status, age in years and sex. Where HLA class I and class II types were available, the types were taken from metadata supplied by the sample provider, not from assay-based typing.

TCRbeta CDR3 regions were amplified from genomic DNA by means of the immunoSEQ Assay, a bias-controlled multiplex PCR. In the original analysis: Within the assay, amplification of reference gene primers was used to estimate how many nucleated cells each sample contained. To quantify the absolute abundance of each unique TCRbeta CDR3 rearrangement, sequence reads were collapsed and filtered. Productive Simpson clonality was computed per sample as the square root of Simpson's diversity index over productive rearrangements. In TCRdb, the immuneACCESS table is reduced to in-frame sequences with V and J assigned. These tables do not hold every clone; where another copy was compared, an unresolved V gene accounts for under half, and the others remain unexplained. For V, J and clone size, that table is used; D and trimming come from the DNA. Recorded for this sample are 310,000 or so clones; just over 85% of them occurred a single time. Jointly, the top ten make up roughly 10% of the sample.

The full study reports these points: The quantity of clinical and demographic metadata differed by source and by participant and was supplied without curation.

The CDR3 sequence holds 14 residues, the cysteine and phenylalanine included. Kept here is only the CDR3 DNA, which spans 42 bases and is read in frame from base 1. Participants in the prospective study were aged about 18 to 95 years, lived in under 30 United States geographic areas, and enrolled through a virtual design. In the prospective study, cohorts were assigned on the basis of participant-reported clinical history obtained from a screening survey and a study questionnaire. Recovered participants in ImmuneRACE Cohort 3 were defined as having two consecutive negative NP/OP PCR tests, clearance from a healthcare professional, or resolution of symptoms. In the prospective study, mobile phlebotomists collected whole blood, serum and a nasopharyngeal or oropharyngeal swab from each participant. Over a roughly 2-month period, participants in the prospective study had the option of providing additional blood draws and questionnaires. Prospective study blood samples were shipped either frozen or at room temperature before DNA extraction.

The sequence links TRBV21-1 to TRBJ1-6. TRBV21-1 is a pseudogene. The sample comprised PBMCs or T cells enriched from blood (not recorded which). The sequence came from a young woman who had recovered from COVID-19. The nucleotide sequence reads TGTGCCAGCAGCAAACCCCCCCGAGATTCACCCCTCCACTTT. It translates to CASSKPPRDSPLHF.